These 15 T cell receptor beta chains were all obtained from the same sample, sequenced in a study of blood T cell repertoires in COVID-19. The repertoire was sequenced with immunoSEQ multiplex PCR; TCRdb's copy has only in-frame clones and lacks some. The repertoire holds approximately 24,000 clones, with around 94% as singletons. Specimen: peripheral blood. These receptors were taken from a woman in her fifties or sixties with active COVID-19.

The chain joins TRBV28 to TRBJ2-1, with 9 bases identical to TRBD2. The junction had 3 bases not matched to a gene; V was cut back by 3 bases and J by 0 bases. Germline CDR1 is MDHEN and CDR2 is SYDVKM. The CDR3 contains 16 residues. The CDR3 sequence: CASSLGLAGSYNEQFF. As DNA, the CDR3 is TGTGCCAGCAGTTTGGGACTAGCCGGCTCCTACAATGAGCAGTTCTTC.

The chain combines TRBV19 with TRBJ2-2; D gene ambiguous. V lost 5 bases, J lost 1 base, and 5 bases lay in between. This CDR3 comprises 13 residues. In germline, CDR1 is LNHDA, CDR2 SQIVND (reference sequence). The CDR3 DNA follows: TGTGCCAGTAGTGTCCAGAACACCGGGGAGCTGTTTTTT. Residues: CASSVQNTGELFF. Variable domain in full (rest from reference TRBV19 and TRBJ2-2): DGGITQSPKYLFRKEGQNVTLSCEQNLNHDAMYWYRQDPGQGLRLIYYSQIVNDFQKGDIAEGYSVSREKKESFPLTVTSAQKNPTAFYLCASSVQNTGELFFGEGSRLTVL.

The chain couples TRBV19 to TRBJ1-3; D remains ambiguous. This CDR3 contains 12 residues. The V gene's germline CDR1 is LNHDA and CDR2 SQIVND (reference sequence). V was pared by 6 bases and J by 2 bases, with 5 bases between. The CDR3, as DNA: TGTGCCAGTAGGACAACTGGAAACACCATATATTTT. As protein: CASRTTGNTIYF.

J is TRBJ2-5 and V is TRBV28; the D gene is possibly TRBD1 (5 bases). Germline CDR1 is MDHEN and CDR2 is SYDVKM. Trimming stripped 3 bases from V and 2 bases from J, with 16 bases between. This CDR3 region has 16 residues. This chain's CDR3 is CASSLVRPDSQETQYF. The CDR3, as DNA: TGTGCCAGCAGTTTGGTTAGGCCCGACAGTCAAGAGACCCAGTACTTC.

V usage is TRBV12-5 and J usage is TRBJ2-1, with a possible D match to TRBD2 (6 bases). Deletions cut 4 bases from V and 4 bases from J, with 20 bases between. Germline CDR1 LGHNT, CDR2 FRNRAP. The CDR3 is 17 amino acids. CDR3 nucleotide sequence: TGTGCTAGTGGTTCCCAAGAGGGCGGGGACCATTACAATGAGCAGTTCTTC. It codes for CASGSQEGGDHYNEQFF.

The rearrangement uses TRBV5-6 and TRBJ2-7, with D perhaps matching TRBD2 (6 bases). Germline-derived CDR1 and CDR2 are SGHDT and YYEEEE. Trimming pared 2 bases from V and 3 bases from J, leaving 6 bases between. CDR3 length: 12 amino acids. CDR3 amino acids: CASSFGGYEQYF. CDR3 in DNA: TGTGCCAGCAGCTTCGGGGGCTACGAGCAGTACTTC.

The chain joins TRBV3-1 (or the pseudogene TRBV3-2) to TRBJ2-7; 9 bases match TRBD2. V lost 8 bases and J lost 6; bases outside the gene matches: 8. Germline V gene sequence: CDR1 LGHDT, CDR2 YNNKEL (reference sequence). This CDR3 has 13 residues. CDR3 sequence (DNA): TGTGCCAGCGTGGGGCGGGAGGGTGGCGAGCAGTACTTC. Protein sequence: CASVGREGGEQYF.

V is TRBV7-9 and J is TRBJ2-4; 10 nucleotides match TRBD2. The V gene's germline CDR1 is SEHNR and CDR2 FQNEAQ (reference sequence). The V and J ends lost 5 bases and 3 bases, in that order; junction bases with no gene match: 10. This CDR3 comprises 17 residues. DNA of the CDR3: TGTGCCAGCAGCGCCTCTAGCGGGAGATTAGGCAAAAACATTCAGTACTTC. It yields the protein CASSASSGRLGKNIQYF.

This clone was picked up one time. This chain joins TRBV20-1 and TRBJ2-1; 7 bases are shared with TRBD1. CDR3 length equals 16 residues. Per germline, CDR1 DFQATT and CDR2 SNEGSKA (reference sequence). With V trimmed by 3 bases and J by 2 bases, 10 bases remained unmatched. DNA for the CDR3: TGCAGTGCTAGTCCTACCGGGACAGCTACCTACAATGAGCAGTTCTTC. This translates into CSASPTGTATYNEQFF.

This clone was counted between two and nine times. The chain has TRBV19 and TRBJ2-3; 11 bases match TRBD2. The CDR3 length is 15 residues. Germline CDR1 and CDR2: LNHDA and SQIVND (reference sequence). V lost 6 bases and J lost 5; bases outside the gene matches: 7. CDR3 DNA: TGTGCCAGTAGACTAGCGGGGGCCTCGGGAGATACGCAGTATTTT. This codes for CASRLAGASGDTQYF.

This chain connects TRBV7-9 to TRBJ2-2; D is unclear. Germline V CDR1 and CDR2: SEHNR, FQNEAQ (reference sequence). V lost 5 bases and J lost 7, with 14 bases in between. The CDR3 has 14 amino acids. CDR3 loop: CASSPQSLSGELFF. The CDR3 coding sequence is TGTGCCAGCAGCCCACAGAGCCTTAGCGGGGAGCTGTTTTTT.

The genes are TRBV6-5 and TRBJ2-3; perhaps TRBD2 as D (6 bases). There are 15 residues in the CDR3. The germline V gene has CDR1 MNHEY and CDR2 SVGAGI. Trimming pared 10 bases from V and 2 bases from J, leaving 19 bases between. In DNA, the CDR3 is TGTGCCACGAGTGCCCTCCGGGGGTTCACAGATACGCAGTATTTT. It is translated as CATSALRGFTDTQYF.

This chain connects TRBV19 to TRBJ2-5; D is unresolved. CDR1 is LNHDA and CDR2 is SQIVND in the germline V gene (reference sequence). The V and J ends lost 6 bases and 4 bases respectively, with 15 bases between them. This CDR3 is built from 14 residues. The CDR3 DNA sequence: TGTGCCAGTAGAGACACGTCAAGTAGAGAGACCCAGTACTTC. Protein product: CASRDTSSRETQYF.

The chain uses TRBV19 and TRBJ2-1; 13 nucleotides align to TRBD2. Germline CDR1 is LNHDA and CDR2 is SQIVND (reference sequence). The CDR3 totals 16 residues. V lost 5 bases to trimming and J lost 6 bases; unmatched junction nucleotides: 7. CDR3 nucleotide sequence: TGTGCCAGTAGTTTAACTAGCGGGAGGGTGGGCAATGAGCAGTTCTTC. As protein: CASSLTSGRVGNEQFF.

The V gene is TRBV6-1, the J gene TRBJ2-1; no reliable D call. The germline V gene has CDR1 MNHNS and CDR2 SASEGT. V was pared by 2 bases and J by 7 bases, with 6 bases between. The CDR3 contains 12 residues. The CDR3 DNA reads TGTGCCAGCAGTGAACTGGAGAATGAGCAGTTCTTC. Its translation: CASSELENEQFF.